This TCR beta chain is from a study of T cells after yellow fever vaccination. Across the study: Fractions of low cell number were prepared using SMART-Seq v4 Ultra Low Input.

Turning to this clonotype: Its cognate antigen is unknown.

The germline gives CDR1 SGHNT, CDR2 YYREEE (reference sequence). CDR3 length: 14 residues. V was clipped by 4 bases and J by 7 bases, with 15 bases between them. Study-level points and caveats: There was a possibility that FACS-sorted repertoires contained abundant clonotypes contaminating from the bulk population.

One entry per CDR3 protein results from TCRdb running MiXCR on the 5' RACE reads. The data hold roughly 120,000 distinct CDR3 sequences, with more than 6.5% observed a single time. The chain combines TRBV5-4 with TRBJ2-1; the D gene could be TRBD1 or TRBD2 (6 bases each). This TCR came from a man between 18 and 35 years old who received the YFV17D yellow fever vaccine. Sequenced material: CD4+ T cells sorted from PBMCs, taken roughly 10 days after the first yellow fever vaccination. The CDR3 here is CASSHGGPGNEQFF. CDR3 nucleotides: TGTGCCAGCAGCCACGGGGGCCCGGGGAATGAGCAGTTCTTC.